This T cell receptor beta chain was obtained from a study of CD8 T cells in Susac syndrome. An amount of RNA that ranged from about 0.45 to 1 ug was reverse transcribed with random hexamers. TCRdb used MiXCR to reprocess the immunoSEQ multiplex PCR reads, holding one entry per CDR3 protein. The sample lists some 150,000 distinct CDR3 sequences, less than 97% occurring once. Germline V gene sequence: CDR1 SNHLY, CDR2 FYNNEI. The CDR3 loop spans 14 amino acids. V shed 6 bases and J shed 4 bases, with 15 bases lying between them. The source material was CD8+ T cells from PBMCs. This sequence was found in a human donor with multiple sclerosis. The chain links TRBV2 to TRBJ1-1; D remains unclear. CDR3 sequence: CASSLTGGSTEAFF. The CDR3 DNA sequence: TGTGCCAGCAGCCTGACCGGAGGGAGCACTGAAGCTTTCTTT.